Reported below is one TCR beta chain. The data were obtained in a study of blood T cell repertoires in COVID-19. This CDR3 spans 11 amino acids. CDR1 is SQVTM, CDR2 ANQGSEA, per germline. The V and J ends lost 6 bases and 1 base respectively, with 6 bases between them. Assay: immunoSEQ multiplex PCR; the TCRdb copy retains only in-frame clones and omits some. This table holds around 51,000 clones, less than 95% found once. The V call is TRBV29-1, the J call TRBJ1-1; D gene unclear. The sequence came from a man aged 65-85 years with acute or convalescent COVID-19. Sequencing input: peripheral blood. CDR3 nucleotides: TGCAGCGTAGAGAGGAACACTGAAGCTTTCTTT. It is translated as CSVERNTEAFF.